These 9 T cell receptor beta chains were sequenced from one sample in a study of OX40 agonist ivuxolimab in advanced cancers. Measured with immunoSEQ multiplex PCR; TCRdb has only the in-frame clones, and not every one. The sample consists of about 13,000 clones, approximately 78% of them appearing once. The sample here was CD4+ or CD8+ T cells sorted from blood, taken in a trial of the OX40 agonist ivuxolimab. Receptors originate from an adult with an advanced solid tumor such as melanoma, head and neck, liver or kidney cancer.

This sequence joins TRBV19 and TRBJ2-3; TRBD2 aligns across 8 bases. Germline CDR1 and CDR2: LNHDA and SQIVND (reference sequence). Trimming cost V 0 bases and J 0 bases; bases outside gene matches: 5. The CDR3 has 17 residues. CDR3 sequence (DNA): TGTGCCAGTAGTATAGATGCTAGCGGGTTCAGCACAGATACGCAGTATTTT. Translation gives CASSIDASGFSTDTQYF. Full variable domain (missing parts from reference TRBV19 and TRBJ2-3): DGGITQSPKYLFRKEGQNVTLSCEQNLNHDAMYWYRQDPGQGLRLIYYSQIVNDFQKGDIAEGYSVSREKKESFPLTVTSAQKNPTAFYLCASSIDASGFSTDTQYFGPGTRLTVL.

J is TRBJ1-6 and V is TRBV13; tentatively, D is TRBD1 (5 bases). This CDR3 region has 15 residues. The germline V gene encodes CDR1 PRHDT and CDR2 FYEKMQ (reference sequence). V was trimmed by 1 base and J by 7 bases, leaving 11 bases between them. The DNA of the CDR3 is TGTGCCAGCAGCTTAGAGGGGTTTAGCAATTCACCCCTCCACTTT. Encoded protein: CASSLEGFSNSPLHF.

This clone was seen more than once but under ten times. V is TRBV7-2 and J is TRBJ2-7; D tentatively fits TRBD1 or TRBD2 (5 bases each). This CDR3 contains 14 residues. Trimming cost V 2 bases and J 3 bases, with 11 bases left between them. Germline assignment: CDR1 SGHTA and CDR2 FQGNSA. The CDR3 is CASSLSRDGYEQYF. As DNA, the CDR3 is TGTGCCAGCAGCTTAAGCAGGGACGGCTACGAGCAGTACTTC.

Note on this clone: At one of its ends the junction is not consistent with the germline gene, which may arise from a read error. This sequence joins TRBV15 and TRBJ2-2, with TRBD1 matching over 7 bases. The CDR3 extends over 13 amino acids. CDR1 is LNHNV, CDR2 YYDKDF, per germline (reference sequence). The CDR3 is CAARGSGTGELFF. The CDR3 region has the DNA TGTGCCGCCAGGGGGTCGGGCACCGGGGAGCTGTTTTTT.

This clone has a handful of counts. The V and J genes are TRBV7-9 and TRBJ1-2; unclear D gene. CDR1 and CDR2 from the germline V gene are SEHNR and FQNEAQ (reference sequence). This CDR3 is built from 15 residues. The V gene lost 5 bases and the J gene lost 1 base, with 14 bases spanning the gap. DNA for the CDR3: TGTGCCAGCAGCAATGATACAGTCAATAACTATGGCTACACCTTC. Encoded protein: CASSNDTVNNYGYTF.

The genes are TRBV5-1 and TRBJ1-1; D is unclear. There are 15 residues in the CDR3. The V end lost 0 bases, the J end lost 0 bases, and 9 bases lay between the germline ends. CDR1 is SGHRS, CDR2 YFSETQ, per germline. The CDR3 DNA reads as TGCGCCAGCAGCTTGGTTGATTGGATGAACACTGAAGCTTTCTTT. Its translation: CASSLVDWMNTEAFF.

This clone was detected only once. The V gene is TRBV28, the J gene TRBJ2-5; D uncertain. Germline V lookup: CDR1 MDHEN, CDR2 SYDVKM. V shed 2 bases and J shed 1 base, with 8 bases lying between them. There are 14 residues in the CDR3. CDR3 loop: CASSLMDGQETQYF. CDR3 bases: TGTGCCAGCAGTTTAATGGACGGCCAAGAGACCCAGTACTTC. Supplemented by reference TRBV28 and TRBJ2-5, the full variable domain reads DVKVTQSSRYLVKRTGEKVFLECVQDMDHENMFWYRQDPGLGLRLIYFSYDVKMKEKGDIPEGYSVSREKKERFSLILESASTNQTSMYLCASSLMDGQETQYFGPGTRLLVL.

The chain joins TRBV15 to TRBJ1-4; D uncertain. The CDR3 runs 14 residues. Deletions cut 8 bases from V and 8 bases from J, with 18 bases between. Germline CDR1 reads LNHNV; CDR2 reads YYDKDF (reference sequence). The CDR3 nucleotides read TGTGCCACCCCCCCGGGTCTGGGTGGAGAAAAACTGTTTTTT. Its protein product is CATPPGLGGEKLFF.

The rearrangement joins TRBV3-2 to TRBJ2-3; the tabulated D call, TRBD1, remains unverified against the DNA. TRBV3-2 is labeled a pseudogene. The CDR3 extends over 9 amino acids. CDR3 amino acids: CASQDTQYF. CDR3 nucleotide sequence: TGTGCCAGCCAAGATACGCAGTATTTT.